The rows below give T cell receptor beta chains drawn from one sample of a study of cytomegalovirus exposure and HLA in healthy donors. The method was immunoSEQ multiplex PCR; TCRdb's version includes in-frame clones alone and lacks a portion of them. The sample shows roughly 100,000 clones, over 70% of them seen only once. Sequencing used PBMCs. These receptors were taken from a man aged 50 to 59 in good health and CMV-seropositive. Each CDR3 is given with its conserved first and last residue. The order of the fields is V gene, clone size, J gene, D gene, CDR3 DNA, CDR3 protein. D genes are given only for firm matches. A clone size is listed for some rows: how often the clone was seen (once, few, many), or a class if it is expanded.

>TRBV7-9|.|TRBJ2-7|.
TGTTCCAGCAGCGCGGGACTTCTCCACTACGAGCAGTACTTC
CSSSAGLLHYEQYF
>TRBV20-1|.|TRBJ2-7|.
TGCAGTGCTAGACTAAACTACGAGCAGTACTTC
CSARLNYEQYF
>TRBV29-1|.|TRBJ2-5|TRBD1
TGCAGCGTTTCCCCAGGCAGGGGGCGCGCGGAGACCCAGTACTTC
CSVSPGRGRAETQYF
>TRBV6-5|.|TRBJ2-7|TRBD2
TGTGCCAGCAGTTACTCCGAGACTAGCGGTCCCTACGAGCAGTACTTC
CASSYSETSGPYEQYF
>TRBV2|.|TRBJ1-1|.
TGTGCCAGCAGCCAAGCCCGGAGGACCGAAGCTTTCTTT
CASSQARRTEAFF
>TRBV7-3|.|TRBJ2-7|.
TGTGCCAGCAGTCTCCGGGGAGGGGGCTCCTACGAGCAGTACTTC
CASSLRGGGSYEQYF
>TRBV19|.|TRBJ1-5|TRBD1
TGTGCCAGTACACAGGGGGCCGGTCAGCCCCAGCATTTT
CASTQGAGQPQHF
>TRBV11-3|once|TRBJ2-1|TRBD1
TGTGCCAGCAGCTCAGACAGGGTCCATGAGCAGTTCTTC
CASSSDRVHEQFF
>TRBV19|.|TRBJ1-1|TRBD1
TGTGCCAGTAGTTCCGGACAGGGGCAGTACACTGAAGCTTTCTTT
CASSSGQGQYTEAFF
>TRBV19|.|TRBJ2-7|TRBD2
TGTGCCAGTACTTATGGTGGTAGCGGGAGTTACGAGCAGTACTTC
CASTYGGSGSYEQYF
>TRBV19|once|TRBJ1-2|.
TGTGCCAGTAGCCTACAGGGTTACTATGGCTACACCTTC
CASSLQGYYGYTF
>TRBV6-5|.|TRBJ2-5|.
TGTGCCAGCAGTAACAGCGGGACATACCAAGAGACCCAGTACTTC
CASSNSGTYQETQYF
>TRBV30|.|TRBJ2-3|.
TGTGCCTGGAGTGTCCGTGATACGCAGTATTTT
CAWSVRDTQYF
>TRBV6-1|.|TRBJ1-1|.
TGTGCCAGCACCACGGGGGGCGCTGGGACTGAAGCTTTCTTT
CASTTGGAGTEAFF
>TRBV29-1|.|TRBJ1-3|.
TGCAGCGCCGGGGACGGGAGCTCTGGAAACACCATATATTTT
CSAGDGSSGNTIYF
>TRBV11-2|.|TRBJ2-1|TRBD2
TGTGCCAGCAGCTTAGGAGGGACTAGCGGATACAATGAGCAGTTCTTC
CASSLGGTSGYNEQFF
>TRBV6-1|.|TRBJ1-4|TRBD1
TGTGCCAGCAGAAAGGGACAGGAAAATGAAAAACTGTTTTTT
CASRKGQENEKLFF
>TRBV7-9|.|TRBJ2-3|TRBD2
TGTGCCAGCAGCTTAACCCATACTAGCGGAAGCACAGATACGCAGTATTTT
CASSLTHTSGSTDTQYF
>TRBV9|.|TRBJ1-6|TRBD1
TGTGCCAGCAGCGACCATGACAGGGGGAATTCACCCCTCCACTTT
CASSDHDRGNSPLHF
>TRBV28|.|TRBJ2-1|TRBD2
TGTGCCACCGTGACTAGCGACTCCTACAATGAGCAGTTCTTC
CATVTSDSYNEQFF
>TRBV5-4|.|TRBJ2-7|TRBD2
TGTGCCAGCAGTTCCGGTAGCGGGACGATCTCCTACGAGCAGTACTTC
CASSSGSGTISYEQYF
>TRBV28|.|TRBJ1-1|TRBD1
TGTGCCAGCAACTCAGGGGGCGTAAACACTGAAGCTTTCTTT
CASNSGGVNTEAFF
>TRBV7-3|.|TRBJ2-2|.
TGTGCCAGCAGCTTACTGTCGGGCGGGGAGCTGTTTTTT
CASSLLSGGELFF
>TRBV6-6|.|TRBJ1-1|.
TGTGCCAGCAGCCGCTCGGGGGTCTTGTACCCTGAAGCTTTCTTT
CASSRSGVLYPEAFF
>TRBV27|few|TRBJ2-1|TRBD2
TGTGCCAGCACCCCCCAAGCGGGAGGGACTTACAATGAGCAGTTCTTC
CASTPQAGGTYNEQFF
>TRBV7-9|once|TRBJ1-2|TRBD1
TGTGCCAGCAGCTTACCGACAGGGCAAAGTGGGATTAACTATGGCTACACCTTC
CASSLPTGQSGINYGYTF
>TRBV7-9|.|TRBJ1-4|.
TGTGCCAGCAGTCCAACTTCAGGTCCCCATGAAAAACTGTTTTTT
CASSPTSGPHEKLFF
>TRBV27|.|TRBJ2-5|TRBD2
TGTGCCAGCAGTTCGGTAGCGGGAGGAGAGACCCAGTACTTC
CASSSVAGGETQYF